Following are 26 T cell receptor beta chains from one sample sequenced in a study of T cells after yellow fever vaccination. TCRdb ran MiXCR on the 5' RACE reads and lists one entry per CDR3 protein. Of about 320,000 distinct CDR3 sequences in the sample, approximately 7% are singletons; the top ten hold 15% to 20%. Sequenced here: PBMCs, sampled 45 days after the first yellow fever vaccination. Receptors originate from a man between 18 and 35 years old who received the YFV17D yellow fever vaccine.

This clonotype turned up a few times. The V and J genes are TRBV6-1 and TRBJ1-3; D possibly corresponds to TRBD1 (6 bases). In germline, CDR1 is MNHNS, CDR2 SASEGT. CDR3 length: 17 residues. The ends were cut back, 5 bases at V and 0 bases at J, with 17 bases in the middle. CDR3 DNA: TGTGCCAGCAGTACGACAGGCGGCCCACTCTCTGGAAACACCATATATTTT. It specifies CASSTTGGPLSGNTIYF.

This clonotype was seen only a few times. This chain uses TRBV5-1 with TRBJ1-1, with unresolved D. Between the trimmed V and J ends, which lost 4 bases and 2 bases, there was a span of 15 bases. Germline V gene lookup returns CDR1 SGHRS and CDR2 YFSETQ. The CDR3 length is 15 residues. CDR3 protein: CASSRSGLKNTEAFF. The CDR3 coding sequence is TGCGCCAGCAGCCGCTCCGGACTGAAAAACACTGAAGCTTTCTTT.

This clonotype was recorded a few times. The genes are TRBV14 and TRBJ2-1; D not resolved. Germline V gene sequence: CDR1 SGHDN, CDR2 FVKESK. This CDR3 region has 12 residues. Trimming pared 1 base from V and 11 bases from J, leaving 9 bases between. The CDR3 DNA reads as TGTGCCAGCAGCCAAGGGGGTGGTAAGCAGTTCTTC. Its protein is CASSQGGGKQFF.

This clonotype was seen a few times. The V call is TRBV5-1, the J call TRBJ2-3; 7 nucleotides align to TRBD2. The CDR3 runs 15 residues. CDR1 SGHRS and CDR2 YFSETQ come from the germline V gene. Germline trimming cut 4 bases from V and 2 bases from J; bases unmatched to any gene: 7. The CDR3: CASSPIGGITDTQYF. CDR3 nucleotide sequence: TGCGCCAGCAGCCCGATCGGGGGGATCACAGATACGCAGTATTTT.

This clonotype was observed a few times. The V call is TRBV18, the J call TRBJ1-1; tentative D call: TRBD1 (5 bases). V lost 0 bases, J lost 2 bases, and 16 bases lay in between. CDR1 and CDR2 from the germline V gene are KGHSH and LQKENI. The CDR3 length is 17 residues. CDR3 protein: CASSPPGSGRRNTEAFF. The CDR3 coding sequence is TGTGCCAGCTCACCACCAGGGTCGGGACGGAGAAACACTGAAGCTTTCTTT. The complete variable domain, with remaining parts taken from reference TRBV18 and TRBJ1-1, reads NAGVMQNPRHLVRRRGQEARLRCSPMKGHSHVYWYRQLPEEGLKFMVYLQKENIIDESGMPKERFSAEFPKEGPSILRIQQVVRGDSAAYFCASSPPGSGRRNTEAFFGQGTRLTVV.

The sample holds a few counts of this clonotype. CDR3 protein: CASSQGGGLAGNPTGELFF. CDR3 in DNA: TGTGCCAGCAGCCAAGGGGGGGGACTAGCGGGGAACCCCACCGGGGAGCTGTTTTTT. J is TRBJ2-2 and V is TRBV4-2; 13 positions match TRBD2. This CDR3 region has 19 residues. V dropped 1 base and J dropped 4; count of bases not matched to a gene: 9. The V gene's germline CDR1 is LGHNA and CDR2 YNFKEQ.

The chain links TRBV30 to TRBJ1-1, with 8 bases matching TRBD1. The CDR3 consists of 15 residues. Germline V gives CDR1 GTSNPN, CDR2 SVGIG (reference sequence). The V gene end was trimmed by 0 bases and the J gene end by 1 base; junction bases not matched to a gene: 4. For the CDR3, the DNA is TGTGCCTGGAGTGTACTTGGACAGGGGAACACTGAAGCTTTCTTT. Its protein product is CAWSVLGQGNTEAFF.

This clonotype turned up a few times. This rearrangement joins TRBV19 to TRBJ1-1; D is perhaps TRBD1 (5 bases). The CDR3 consists of 15 residues. Per the germline V gene, CDR1 is LNHDA and CDR2 is SQIVND (reference sequence). Trimming cost V 3 bases and J 5 bases, with 16 bases left between them. The CDR3 DNA follows: TGTGCCAGTAGTATCCCACAGGAGCATGGAACTGAAGCTTTCTTT. Amino acids: CASSIPQEHGTEAFF. Variable domain in full (rest from reference TRBV19 and TRBJ1-1): DGGITQSPKYLFRKEGQNVTLSCEQNLNHDAMYWYRQDPGQGLRLIYYSQIVNDFQKGDIAEGYSVSREKKESFPLTVTSAQKNPTAFYLCASSIPQEHGTEAFFGQGTRLTVV.

The chain is built from TRBV12-3 or TRBV12-4 and TRBJ1-4, with 12 bases identical to TRBD1. The V gene end was trimmed by 6 bases and the J gene end by 7 bases; junction bases not matched to a gene: 12. This CDR3 has 17 amino acids. CDR3 in amino acids: CASSQTGTGGRSEKLFF. DNA for the CDR3: TGTGCCAGCAGCCAAACCGGGACAGGGGGCAGGAGTGAAAAACTGTTTTTT.

This clonotype was observed a handful of times. The rearrangement joins TRBV5-4 to TRBJ2-1; the D gene is possibly TRBD1 (6 bases). The CDR3 totals 14 residues. CDR1 is SGHNT, CDR2 YYREEE, per germline (reference sequence). V lost 4 bases to trimming and J lost 5 bases, with 13 bases between them. CDR3 sequence: CASSPLWTDNEQFF. The CDR3 DNA is TGTGCCAGCAGCCCCCTATGGACAGACAATGAGCAGTTCTTC.

The rearrangement joins TRBV12-3 or TRBV12-4 to TRBJ1-1; maybe TRBD1 (6 bases). V lost 8 bases, J lost 0 bases, and 13 bases lay in between. The CDR3 has 14 amino acids. CDR3 loop: CASGPGHLNTEAFF. In DNA, the CDR3 is TGTGCCAGCGGCCCGGGACACCTGAACACTGAAGCTTTCTTT.

V gene TRBV14 combines with J gene TRBJ2-3; D uncertain. The CDR3 has 15 amino acids. Trimming cost V 1 base and J 1 base, with 9 bases left between them. Germline loops: CDR1 SGHDN, CDR2 FVKESK. As DNA, the CDR3 is TGTGCCAGCAGCCAAGGCTTTGTGGGCACAGATACGCAGTATTTT. This sequence encodes CASSQGFVGTDTQYF.

This clonotype was recorded a few times. The chain's CDR3 is CSASSPEGVGEQFF. As DNA, the CDR3 is TGCAGTGCTAGCTCCCCGGAAGGGGTTGGTGAGCAGTTCTTC. The J gene is TRBJ2-1, the V gene TRBV20-1; D might be TRBD1 (5 bases). Germline assignment: CDR1 DFQATT and CDR2 SNEGSKA (reference sequence). The CDR3 consists of 14 residues. Trimming took off 3 bases at V and 9 bases at J, with 18 bases between the two ends.

The sample holds many counts of this clonotype. The CDR3 loop is CASRQGAGRETQYF. The CDR3 DNA follows: TGTGCCAGCAGACAGGGGGCCGGGCGCGAGACCCAGTACTTC. The V and J genes are TRBV7-9 and TRBJ2-5; TRBD1 agrees at 9 bases. Germline loops: CDR1 SEHNR, CDR2 FQNEAQ (reference sequence). Trimming cost V 6 bases and J 5 bases; bases outside gene matches: 7. There are 14 residues in the CDR3.

This CDR3 reads CSARGDRASPWWETQYF. The CDR3 DNA follows: TGCAGTGCTAGAGGGGACAGGGCATCTCCTTGGTGGGAGACCCAGTACTTC. The chain recombines TRBV20-1 with TRBJ2-5, with TRBD1 identical over 9 bases. The CDR3 sequence is 17 residues long. CDR1 is DFQATT, CDR2 SNEGSKA, per germline (reference sequence). The V and J ends lost 1 base and 5 bases, in that order; junction bases with no gene match: 14.

This clonotype was seen ten or more times. The chain employs TRBV5-4 and TRBJ2-3; no reliable D call. CDR3 length: 14 amino acids. Looked up from germline, CDR1 is SGHNT and CDR2 is YYREEE (reference sequence). Trimming left V 4 bases short and J 0 bases short, with 9 bases between. Here the CDR3 DNA reads TGTGCCAGCAGCCCACGACGTAGCACAGATACGCAGTATTTT. Its protein product is CASSPRRSTDTQYF.

This clonotype was detected only a few times. This chain's CDR3 is CASSSGTGGGWANIQYF. The DNA of the CDR3 is TGTGCCAGCAGTTCCGGGACAGGGGGCGGTTGGGCGAACATTCAGTACTTC. The chain employs TRBV12-3 or TRBV12-4 and TRBJ2-4; TRBD1 matches at 12 bases. After removal of 4 bases from V and 7 bases from J, the junction contained 11 bases not matched to a gene. The CDR3 contains 17 residues.

The table lists this clonotype with a few counts. The chain links TRBV20-1 to TRBJ1-2; TRBD1 matches at 9 bases. The CDR3 length is 17 residues. The V gene's germline CDR1 is DFQATT and CDR2 SNEGSKA (reference sequence). V shed 0 bases and J 7 bases; nucleotides not matched to a gene: 15. CDR3 DNA: TGCAGTGCTAGAGAGGGAACCCGGGACAGGGTACGGGGTGGCTACACCTTC. This sequence encodes CSAREGTRDRVRGGYTF.

This clonotype appeared a few times. The CDR3 DNA reads as TGCAGCGTTGAAGAAATCTATTTTAATGGCTACACCTTC. It encodes CSVEEIYFNGYTF. The rearrangement links TRBV29-1 to TRBJ1-2, with unresolved D. Germline V gives CDR1 SQVTM, CDR2 ANQGSEA. V dropped 0 bases and J dropped 6 bases, with 11 bases sitting between them. CDR3 size: 13 residues. Supplemented by reference TRBV29-1 and TRBJ1-2, the full variable domain reads SAVISQKPSRDICQRGTSLTIQCQVDSQVTMMFWYRQQPGQSLTLIATANQGSEATYESGFVIDKFPISRPNLTFSTLTVSNMSPEDSSIYLCSVEEIYFNGYTFGSGTRLTVV.

Ten or more counts support this clonotype. This chain uses TRBV6-1 with TRBJ1-5, with D possibly matching TRBD1 (6 bases). Trimming removed 1 base at V and 7 bases at J, with 14 bases between. The CDR3 is 15 amino acids. Germline V gives CDR1 MNHNS, CDR2 SASEGT. The CDR3 here is CASSEVFEGGQPQHF. DNA for the CDR3: TGTGCCAGCAGTGAAGTGTTTGAGGGGGGACAGCCCCAGCATTTT.

This clonotype has more than one count but fewer than ten. The rearrangement joins TRBV7-8 to TRBJ2-7, with D possibly being TRBD1 (5 bases). CDR3 size: 15 residues. Deletions cut 5 bases from V and 0 bases from J, with 14 bases between. Germline V gene lookup returns CDR1 SGHVS and CDR2 FQNEAQ. Here the CDR3 reads CASSERQSTSYEQYF. In nucleotides, the CDR3 is TGTGCCAGCAGCGAGCGACAGAGCACCTCCTACGAGCAGTACTTC.

The chain uses TRBV5-1 and TRBJ2-2; weak D call: TRBD1 (6 bases). Trimming cost V 3 bases and J 7 bases, with 10 bases left between them. The CDR3 totals 13 residues. In germline, CDR1 is SGHRS, CDR2 YFSETQ. This CDR3 is CASSSMDSGELFF. CDR3 sequence (DNA): TGCGCCAGCAGCTCTATGGACAGCGGGGAGCTGTTTTTT.

V gene TRBV12-3 or TRBV12-4 combines with J gene TRBJ2-2; either TRBD1 or TRBD2 may supply D (7 bases each). The CDR3 spans 17 residues. Trimming removed 5 bases at V and 2 bases at J, with 18 bases between. Written as DNA, the CDR3 is TGTGCCAGCAGTCCCTCAGGGGGGGAGATCAACACCGGGGAGCTGTTTTTT. This gives the protein CASSPSGGEINTGELFF.

This rearrangement joins TRBV12-3 or TRBV12-4 to TRBJ1-1; D uncertain. The CDR3 extends over 12 amino acids. Between the trimmed V and J ends, which lost 3 bases and 11 bases, there was a span of 13 bases. The chain's CDR3 is CASSLALSRAFF. The DNA of the CDR3 is TGTGCCAGCAGTTTGGCCCTTTCCCGGGCTTTCTTT.

This clonotype came up many times. The V call is TRBV5-1, the J call TRBJ2-3; D possibly corresponds to TRBD2 (5 bases). The CDR3 covers 15 residues. Germline V gene sequence: CDR1 SGHRS, CDR2 YFSETQ. V was clipped by 0 bases and J by 3 bases, with 11 bases between them. The CDR3 protein is CASSLGFAGTDTQYF. DNA of the CDR3: TGCGCCAGCAGCTTGGGATTTGCGGGTACAGATACGCAGTATTTT.

The CDR3 is CASSSRGGDEETQYF. CDR3 coding DNA: TGCGCCAGCAGTTCCCGCGGGGGGGACGAAGAGACCCAGTACTTC. The chain has TRBV5-1 and TRBJ2-5, with 9 bases matching TRBD2. Trimming took 5 bases from V and 3 from J; bases not matched to a gene: 8. This CDR3 comprises 15 residues. Germline CDR1 reads SGHRS; CDR2 reads YFSETQ.